This T cell receptor beta chain was observed in a study of beta chain features in type 1 diabetes. Whole-study findings and limits: Patients with Type 1 diabetes showed moderately but significantly shorter TCRB CDR3s in all four CD4+ subsets.

Investigators reverse transcribed all isolated RNA, so they sequenced expressed TCRB transcripts. Produced via immunoSEQ multiplex PCR; TCRdb's table is partial and in-frame only. Found here are hundreds of thousands of clones, roughly 15% of them singletons; the top ten hold less than 0.02%. Germline V gives CDR1 SGHDT, CDR2 YYEEEE. This CDR3 region has 13 residues. V lost 7 bases to trimming and J lost 6 bases; unmatched junction nucleotides: 5. Only a few counts were recorded for this clone. What it binds is not known. The chain couples TRBV5-6 to TRBJ2-5; 11 positions agree with TRBD2. The source of this sequence is a man younger than 35 with type 1 diabetes. Sequencing used naive CD4+ T cells from blood. In DNA form, the CDR3 reads TGTGCCAGCTCCGGGACTAGCGGCCAGACCCAGTACTTC. The encoded protein is CASSGTSGQTQYF.